Sequencing of this T cell receptor (beta chain) was carried out in a study of T-cell memory formation after mild COVID-19. Germline-derived CDR1 and CDR2 are MGHRA and YSYEKL. V shed 3 bases and J 5 bases; nucleotides not matched to a gene: 5. CDR3 length equals 15 residues. MiXCR was run by TCRdb on the 5' RACE reads, yielding one entry per CDR3 protein. The sample records about 320,000 distinct CDR3 sequences, 13% to 15% being singletons. The receptor's source is a man younger than 30 who had mild COVID-19 (a few samples of this study predate the infection). Cell type and time point are not known. V usage is TRBV4-1 and J usage is TRBJ2-7, with 12 positions matching TRBD1. Sequenced sample: PBMCs or a T cell subset sorted from them (not recorded which). Here the CDR3 DNA reads TGCGCCAGCAGCCACTCCGGGACAGGGGGCGACGAGCAGTACTTC. It encodes CASSHSGTGGDEQYF.